The sequence of this T cell receptor (beta chain) was determined in a study of T cell responses to AZD1222 COVID-19 vaccine. Study-level findings and limits: White British donors predominated, females outnumbered males, and clonal diversity was possibly underestimated. Baseline seropositivity occurred in only a handful of AZD1222 recipients. Reportedly, nearly half of unique spike TCRs recognized epitopes outside B.1.351/B.1.1.7 mutations.

In the case of this clone: The antigen remains unidentified.

The assay was immunoSEQ multiplex PCR, and TCRdb's table has in-frame clones only and misses some. The table lists about 73,000 clones, 88% of them singletons. The V gene lost 4 bases and the J gene lost 4 bases, with 13 bases spanning the gap. CDR3 length: 15 residues. Per the germline V gene, CDR1 is MDHEN and CDR2 is SYDVKM. This clonotype originated in an adult in good health. Here the sequenced sample was peripheral blood, taken on day 0 of AZD1222 vaccination. The chain employs TRBV28 and TRBJ1-4; no clear D gene. CDR3: CASSSPREDNEKLFF. CDR3 nucleotides: TGTGCCAGCAGTTCCCCACGGGAAGATAATGAAAAACTGTTTTTT. The full variable domain, rest sourced from reference TRBV28 and TRBJ1-4, is DVKVTQSSRYLVKRTGEKVFLECVQDMDHENMFWYRQDPGLGLRLIYFSYDVKMKEKGDIPEGYSVSREKKERFSLILESASTNQTSMYLCASSSPREDNEKLFFGSGTQLSVL.